One and the same sample provided the 27 T cell receptor beta chains below, sequenced in a study of regulatory T cells in long-lasting Graves disease. CDR3 regions were amplified by Arm-PCR using iRepertoire HTBI primers to build TCR beta libraries. In TCRdb, the multiplex PCR reads were re-called with MiXCR into one record per CDR3 protein. Here the sample spans around 300,000 distinct CDR3 sequences, 22% being singletons. The time point here: persistent/refractory GD, antithyroid drugs over 5 years with positive TRAb. Extracted RNA from PBMCs served as the source of the TCR library. Sequenced here: peripheral blood mononuclear cells (PBMCs), sampled when the disease was refractory, from a patient treated with antithyroid drugs. These receptors were collected from a female donor with Graves disease.

The rearrangement uses TRBV18 and TRBJ1-5; 11 nucleotides align to TRBD1. Germline V gives CDR1 KGHSH, CDR2 LQKENI. There are 13 residues in the CDR3. The junction had 4 bases not matched to a gene; V was cut back by 8 bases and J by 7 bases. This CDR3 reads CASGQGAGQPQHF. The CDR3, as DNA: TGTGCCAGCGGACAGGGGGCCGGGCAGCCCCAGCATTTT. The whole variable domain, filled in from reference TRBV18 and TRBJ1-5, reads NAGVMQNPRHLVRRRGQEARLRCSPMKGHSHVYWYRQLPEEGLKFMVYLQKENIIDESGMPKERFSAEFPKEGPSILRIQQVVRGDSAAYFCASGQGAGQPQHFGDGTRLSIL.

There are many counts of this clonotype. The chain has TRBV30 and TRBJ2-7, with 7 bases aligning to TRBD2. Per germline, CDR1 GTSNPN and CDR2 SVGIG (reference sequence). V was pared by 0 bases and J by 0 bases, with 2 bases of the junction left unmatched. The CDR3 contains 14 residues. DNA for the CDR3: TGTGCCTGGAGTGTGGGGGGGGTCTCCTACGAGCAGTACTTC. It specifies CAWSVGGVSYEQYF.

This rearrangement joins TRBV7-2 to TRBJ2-1; 11 positions match TRBD2. CDR1 and CDR2 (germline): SGHTA, FQGNSA. With 1 base clipped from V and 3 bases from J, the junction kept 14 bases outside the gene matches. The length of the CDR3 is 20 residues. For the CDR3, the DNA is TGTGCCAGCAGCTTAGAACCGGGACTAGCGGAAGGGAAAGGCTACAATGAGCAGTTCTTC. Translated: CASSLEPGLAEGKGYNEQFF. The complete variable domain, with remaining parts taken from reference TRBV7-2 and TRBJ2-1, reads GAGVSQSPSNKVTEKGKDVELRCDPISGHTALYWYRQSLGQGLEFLIYFQGNSAPDKSGLPSDRFSAERTGGSVSTLTIQRTQQEDSAVYLCASSLEPGLAEGKGYNEQFFGPGTRLTVL.

A few counts support this clonotype. The chain carries TRBV27 and TRBJ2-5; D unclear. The CDR3 covers 12 residues. The germline V gene encodes CDR1 MNHEY and CDR2 SMNVEV (reference sequence). Trimming removed 4 bases from V and 4 bases from J, with 7 bases in between. CDR3 bases: TGTGCCAGCAGTTCTTATGGAGAGACCCAGTACTTC. Translation gives CASSSYGETQYF.

This clonotype has ten or more counts. This chain links TRBV6-2 or TRBV6-3 with TRBJ1-2; D possibly corresponds to TRBD1 (5 bases). The CDR3 totals 14 residues. Trimming shortened V by 5 bases and J by 4 bases, and 14 bases separated the two germline ends. Per germline, CDR1 MNHEY and CDR2 SVGEGT. CDR3 residues: CASSEVRDGYGYTF. The CDR3 coding sequence is TGTGCCAGCAGTGAAGTTCGGGACGGCTATGGCTACACCTTC.

This clonotype occurred a few times. The V call is TRBV7-3, the J call TRBJ2-7, with 12 bases fitting TRBD2. Germline lookup yields CDR1 SGHTA and CDR2 FQGTGA. CDR3 length: 14 amino acids. V lost 7 bases, J lost 4 bases, and 5 bases stayed unmatched. The CDR3 loop is CASTKLAGGYEQYF. For the CDR3, the DNA is TGTGCCAGCACCAAACTAGCGGGAGGTTACGAGCAGTACTTC. The complete variable domain, with remaining parts taken from reference TRBV7-3 and TRBJ2-7, reads GAGVSQTPSNKVTEKGKYVELRCDPISGHTALYWYRQSLGQGPEFLIYFQGTGAADDSGLPNDRFFAVRPEGSVSTLKIQRTERGDSAVYLCASTKLAGGYEQYFGPGTRLTVT.

At least ten counts were recorded for this clonotype. The chain links TRBV15 to TRBJ2-7; D not resolved. V dropped 1 base and J dropped 3 bases, with 10 bases sitting between them. The CDR3 spans 14 residues. Germline CDR1 reads LNHNV; CDR2 reads YYDKDF (reference sequence). The CDR3 DNA reads TGTGCCACCAGCAGAGCCGGCCGATACTACGAGCAGTACTTC. It specifies CATSRAGRYYEQYF. The entire variable domain, with the rest obtained from reference TRBV15 and TRBJ2-7, is as follows: DAMVIQNPRYQVTQFGKPVTLSCSQTLNHNVMYWYQQKSSQAPKLLFHYYDKDFNNEADTPDNFQSRRPNTSFCFLDIRSPGLGDTAMYLCATSRAGRYYEQYFGPGTRLTVT.

This clonotype was picked up many times. This chain joins TRBV7-3 and TRBJ1-1, with a weak D call TRBD1 (6 bases). This CDR3 has 15 amino acids. Germline lookup yields CDR1 SGHTA and CDR2 FQGTGA. Trimming removed 5 bases at V and 1 base at J, with 14 bases between. CDR3 sequence: CASSLTGGGNTEAFF. As DNA, the CDR3 is TGTGCCAGCAGCCTGACAGGCGGGGGGAACACTGAAGCTTTCTTT.

This clonotype was counted a few times. The genes are TRBV29-1 and TRBJ2-5, with D tentatively TRBD1 (6 bases). The germline V gene has CDR1 SQVTM and CDR2 ANQGSEA. The CDR3 totals 14 residues. The ends were cut back, 2 bases at V and 5 bases at J, with 15 bases in the middle. The CDR3 reads CSVEIRDMGETQYF. Here the CDR3 DNA reads TGCAGCGTTGAAATTAGGGACATGGGGGAGACCCAGTACTTC.

In this sample, this clonotype turned up a few times. The genes are TRBV19 and TRBJ1-1; 7 bases agree with TRBD1. The CDR3 runs to 15 residues. Germline lookup yields CDR1 LNHDA and CDR2 SQIVND (reference sequence). V was pared by 5 bases and J by 1 base, with 7 bases of the junction left unmatched. The CDR3 loop is CASSPWGDRNTEAFF. CDR3 nucleotide sequence: TGTGCCAGTAGTCCGTGGGGGGACAGGAACACTGAAGCTTTCTTT. Using reference TRBV19 and TRBJ1-1 for the parts outside the CDR3, the full variable domain is DGGITQSPKYLFRKEGQNVTLSCEQNLNHDAMYWYRQDPGQGLRLIYYSQIVNDFQKGDIAEGYSVSREKKESFPLTVTSAQKNPTAFYLCASSPWGDRNTEAFFGQGTRLTVV.

As to this clonotype: A much larger clone differs by one base, so this may be a read error. This sequence joins TRBV3-1 and TRBJ2-4; D gene ambiguous. The CDR3 consists of 15 residues. Germline assignment: CDR1 LGHDT and CDR2 YNNKEL (reference sequence). The CDR3 is CASGQAFGGRNIQYF. The CDR3 region has the DNA TGTGCCAGCGGCCAAGCGTTCGGCGGCAGAAACATTCAGTACTTC.

The rearrangement joins TRBV3-1 to TRBJ2-7, with 11 positions matching TRBD2. Germline CDR1 and CDR2: LGHDT and YNNKEL (reference sequence). V shed 1 base, J shed 1 base, and the junction held 18 bases outside the gene matches. The CDR3 is made up of 21 amino acids. The CDR3 loop reads CASSQGRFPPRTSGFSYEQYF. As DNA, the CDR3 is TGTGCCAGCAGCCAAGGCCGGTTCCCGCCAAGGACTAGCGGGTTTTCCTACGAGCAGTACTTC.

In this sample, this clonotype turned up a few times. The chain joins TRBV6-2 or TRBV6-3 to TRBJ2-5; unclear D gene. The ends were cut back, 2 bases at V and 4 bases at J, with 11 bases in the middle. This CDR3 is 14 amino acids long. Per the germline V gene, CDR1 is MNHEY and CDR2 is SVGEGT. The CDR3 DNA reads TGTGCCAGCAGTTACCGGCAAGGCCCAGAGACCCAGTACTTC. Translation: CASSYRQGPETQYF.

V is TRBV19 and J is TRBJ1-5; D unresolved. V gave up 3 bases and J gave up 1 base, with 4 bases separating them. In germline, CDR1 is LNHDA, CDR2 SQIVND (reference sequence). The CDR3 length is 13 residues. CDR3 nucleotides: TGTGCCAGTAGTATGGTAAGCAATCAGCCCCAGCATTTT. Translating it yields CASSMVSNQPQHF.

This sequence joins TRBV2 and TRBJ1-6; the D is unclear. This CDR3 comprises 15 residues. Trimming removed 1 base at V and 4 bases at J, with 8 bases between. Germline CDR1 SNHLY, CDR2 FYNNEI. Here the CDR3 DNA reads TGTGCCAGCAGTGAAGAGGAGGATTATAATTCACCCCTCCACTTT. Translating gives CASSEEEDYNSPLHF.

This clonotype was detected a few times. The genes are TRBV12-3 or TRBV12-4 and TRBJ2-1; 12 bases are a match to TRBD2. The V segment lost 6 bases and the J segment 8 bases; nucleotides outside the gene matches: 8. The length of the CDR3 is 15 residues. The CDR3 DNA follows: TGTGCCAGCAGGCGGACTAGCGGGACTTCCGATGAGCAGTTCTTC. It translates to CASRRTSGTSDEQFF.

The chain carries TRBV7-2 and TRBJ2-2; 7 bases map to TRBD2. V shed 2 bases and J 0 bases; nucleotides not matched to a gene: 9. Per the germline V gene, CDR1 is SGHTA and CDR2 is FQGNSA. CDR3 size: 18 residues. CDR3 amino acids: CASSLTSPAGANTGELFF. DNA for the CDR3: TGTGCCAGCAGCTTAACTTCTCCGGCGGGGGCGAACACCGGGGAGCTGTTTTTT.

This clonotype came up a few times. This rearrangement joins TRBV6-2 or TRBV6-3 to TRBJ2-7, with TRBD2 matching 8 bases. The CDR3 runs to 14 residues. Trimming at V came to 6 bases and at J to 5 bases, leaving 9 bases not matched to a gene. Looked up from germline, CDR1 is MNHEY and CDR2 is SVGEGT. This CDR3 is CASRNSGSRDEQYF. The CDR3 nucleotides are TGTGCCAGCAGAAACAGCGGGAGCAGGGACGAGCAGTACTTC.

The sample holds a few counts of this clonotype. The V and J genes are TRBV27 and TRBJ1-6, with unresolved D. The CDR3 spans 14 residues. Germline CDR1 MNHEY, CDR2 SMNVEV (reference sequence). V gave up 5 bases and J gave up 7 bases, with 12 bases separating them. CDR3 nucleotide sequence: TGTGCCAGCAGTACCCATTCCTCCAATTCACCCCTCCACTTT. The encoded protein is CASSTHSSNSPLHF.

The chain employs TRBV5-1 and TRBJ2-1; D remains ambiguous. The germline V gene has CDR1 SGHRS and CDR2 YFSETQ. The V and J ends lost 4 bases and 10 bases respectively, with 18 bases between them. The CDR3 length is 14 residues. The CDR3 DNA sequence: TGCGCCAGCAGCCCCAGACCACCCTCTGGCGAGCAGTTCTTC. Encoded protein: CASSPRPPSGEQFF.

The chain employs TRBV30 and TRBJ1-5, with D unresolved. Germline-derived CDR1 and CDR2 are GTSNPN and SVGIG (reference sequence). The CDR3 spans 13 residues. V lost 2 bases, J lost 7 bases, and 12 bases lay in between. The CDR3: CAWSQGEGQPQHF. CDR3 nucleotides: TGTGCCTGGAGTCAAGGAGAGGGACAGCCCCAGCATTTT.

The chain's CDR3 is CASSLKPGFTEAFF. DNA for the CDR3: TGTGCCAGCAGTTTAAAGCCAGGGTTCACTGAAGCTTTCTTT. The V gene is TRBV27, the J gene TRBJ1-1; a weak D match, TRBD1 (5 bases). The CDR3 totals 14 residues. The V end lost 2 bases, the J end lost 4 bases, and 11 bases lay between the germline ends. The germline V gene has CDR1 MNHEY and CDR2 SMNVEV (reference sequence).

This chain links TRBV4-1 with TRBJ1-2; 7 nucleotides match TRBD1. Trimming at V came to 0 bases and at J to 8 bases, leaving 6 bases not matched to a gene. The length of the CDR3 is 14 residues. Per germline, CDR1 MGHRA and CDR2 YSYEKL. The DNA for the CDR3 is TGCGCCAGCAGCCAAGAGGGGACAGTTTACGGCTACACCTTC. Encoded protein: CASSQEGTVYGYTF.

V usage is TRBV15 and J usage is TRBJ2-5; D possibly corresponds to TRBD1 (5 bases). In germline, CDR1 is LNHNV, CDR2 YYDKDF (reference sequence). The CDR3 totals 12 residues. The germline V and J ends were trimmed by 2 bases and 7 bases, with 8 bases remaining between them. The CDR3 protein is CATSRRQGTQYF. The CDR3 DNA reads as TGTGCCACCAGCAGACGGCAGGGGACCCAGTACTTC. Supplemented by reference TRBV15 and TRBJ2-5, the full variable domain reads DAMVIQNPRYQVTQFGKPVTLSCSQTLNHNVMYWYQQKSSQAPKLLFHYYDKDFNNEADTPDNFQSRRPNTSFCFLDIRSPGLGDTAMYLCATSRRQGTQYFGPGTRLLVL.

This clonotype was recorded many times. This rearrangement joins TRBV30 to TRBJ1-2; D gene uncertain. The V end was cut by 0 bases, the J end by 0 bases, with 14 bases between. Germline V gene lookup returns CDR1 GTSNPN and CDR2 SVGIG (reference sequence). The CDR3 loop spans 16 amino acids. The chain's CDR3 is CAWSVTSGGPNYGYTF. In nucleotides, the CDR3 is TGTGCCTGGAGTGTCACATCCGGAGGCCCTAACTATGGCTACACCTTC. The full variable domain, in which reference TRBV30 and TRBJ1-2 provide the parts outside the CDR3, is SQTIHQWPATLVQPVGSPLSLECTVEGTSNPNLYWYRQAAGRGLQLLFYSVGIGQISSEVPQNLSASRPQDRQFILSSKKLLLSDSGFYLCAWSVTSGGPNYGYTFGSGTRLTVV.

The V gene is TRBV29-1, the J gene TRBJ1-5, with D perhaps TRBD1 (6 bases). The CDR3 runs 12 residues. CDR1 and CDR2 (germline): SQVTM, ANQGSEA. V lost 7 bases, J lost 3 bases, and 10 bases lay in between. CDR3 residues: CSAGGLNQPQHF. CDR3 sequence (DNA): TGCAGCGCCGGGGGGCTCAATCAGCCCCAGCATTTT.

This clonotype has a handful of counts. CDR3 loop: CSGEGQGGDTEAFF. The DNA of the CDR3 is TGCAGCGGCGAGGGACAGGGGGGGGACACTGAAGCTTTCTTT. V is TRBV29-1 and J is TRBJ1-1; 11 bases agree with TRBD1. This CDR3 region has 14 residues. Per germline, CDR1 SQVTM and CDR2 ANQGSEA. The trim removed 7 bases at V and 3 bases at J, leaving 7 bases unmatched.